This TCR beta chain derives from a study of T cells in Graves' hyperthyroidism and ophthalmopathy. General study findings and limits: Ophthalmopathy onset followed model prediction by a median approximately 5.9 months. Most clonotypes expanded in the thyroid (above 0.001) were also present in blood.

Per the germline V gene, CDR1 is SGHTA and CDR2 is FQGTGA. The ends lost 5 bases at V and 4 bases at J; junction bases unmatched: 12. The CDR3 spans 17 residues. Amplification of TCR beta CDR3 regions was performed using RNA transcripts as template. First-round RT-PCR with HTBI primers amplified the TCR CDR3 region. TCRdb processed the multiplex PCR reads anew with MiXCR; each CDR3 protein has one entry. The sample includes hundreds of thousands of distinct CDR3 sequences, around 17% of them seen just once. This clonotype came up a few times. Its antigen is not identified. When ophthalmopathy did not progress within 18 months, Graves' hyperthyroidism was considered stable. Each patient was aged 18 to 65 and had newly diagnosed hyperthyroidism of under 2 months' duration.

The genes are TRBV7-3 and TRBJ2-1; 9 bases are a match to TRBD2. This TCR came from a woman under 30 with Graves' hyperthyroidism. Material for sequencing was blood. In DNA, the CDR3 is TGTGCCAGCAGCCGTGATAGCGGGGGCTTCGGATACAATGAGCAGTTCTTC. It translates to CASSRDSGGFGYNEQFF.